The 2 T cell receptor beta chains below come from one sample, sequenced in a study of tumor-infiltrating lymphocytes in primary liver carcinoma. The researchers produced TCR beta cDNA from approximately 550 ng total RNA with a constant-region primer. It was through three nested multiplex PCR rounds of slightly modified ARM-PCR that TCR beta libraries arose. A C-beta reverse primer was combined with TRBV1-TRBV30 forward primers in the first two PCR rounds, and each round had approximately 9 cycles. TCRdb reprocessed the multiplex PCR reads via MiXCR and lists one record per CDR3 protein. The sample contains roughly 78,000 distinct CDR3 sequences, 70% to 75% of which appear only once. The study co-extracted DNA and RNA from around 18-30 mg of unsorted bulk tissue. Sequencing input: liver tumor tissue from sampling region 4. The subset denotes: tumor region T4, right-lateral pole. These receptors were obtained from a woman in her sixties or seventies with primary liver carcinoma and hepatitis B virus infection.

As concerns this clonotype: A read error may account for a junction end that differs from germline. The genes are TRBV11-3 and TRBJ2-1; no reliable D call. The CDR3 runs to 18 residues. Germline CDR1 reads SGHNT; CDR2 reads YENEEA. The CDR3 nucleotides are TGTGCCAGCAGCTTAGGTCTAGGCGGAAGGGCCGGCTACAATAAGCACTTCTTC. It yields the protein CASSLGLGGRAGYNKHFF.

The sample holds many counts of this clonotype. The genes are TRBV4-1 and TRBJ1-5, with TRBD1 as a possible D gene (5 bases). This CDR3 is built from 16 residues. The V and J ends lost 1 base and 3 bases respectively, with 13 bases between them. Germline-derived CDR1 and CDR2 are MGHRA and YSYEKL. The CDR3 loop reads CASSQAWGNLNQPQHF. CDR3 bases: TGCGCCAGCAGCCAAGCCTGGGGGAACCTCAATCAGCCCCAGCATTTT.